One sample yielded the 13 T cell receptor beta chains listed below, sequenced in a study of T-cell reconstitution after alpha-beta-depleted transplantation in children. TCRbeta library preparation incorporated unique molecular identifiers. Via MiXCR, TCRdb re-called the PCR reads, giving one row per CDR3 protein. Found here are about 160,000 distinct CDR3 sequences, around 10% of them singletons; the top ten hold less than 15%. Here the sequenced sample was PBMCs, taken before TCRalphabeta/CD19-depleted stem cell transplant. The receptors originated from a boy between 2 and 10 years old with acute myeloid leukemia, due to receive a stem cell transplant.

This clonotype was seen ten or more times. This chain uses TRBV15 with TRBJ2-3; D is ambiguous. The CDR3 spans 14 residues. V was cut by 6 bases and J by 2 bases, with 12 bases left in between. From germline, CDR1 is LNHNV and CDR2 YYDKDF (reference sequence). CDR3 sequence reads: CATRSRLDTDTQYF. CDR3 DNA: TGTGCCACCAGAAGTAGACTTGACACAGATACGCAGTATTTT.

This clonotype occurred many times. This rearrangement joins TRBV28 to TRBJ2-1; TRBD2 matches at 14 bases. Germline V gene data show CDR1 as MDHEN and CDR2 as SYDVKM. Trimming at V came to 5 bases and at J to 4 bases, leaving 13 bases not matched to a gene. The CDR3 runs to 19 residues. The CDR3 region is CASSTTRLAGGSRYNEQFF. CDR3 sequence (DNA): TGTGCCAGCAGTACCACCCGACTAGCGGGAGGGAGTAGATACAATGAGCAGTTCTTC.

This clonotype was counted ten times or more. This chain connects TRBV6-4 to TRBJ2-2; TRBD1 matches 12 bases. Germline CDR1 reads MRHNA; CDR2 reads SNTAGT. The CDR3 spans 14 residues. Losses at the gene ends were 8 bases for V and 6 bases for J; bases not matched to a gene: 4. The CDR3 is CASGTGGASGELFF. CDR3 bases: TGTGCCAGCGGGACAGGGGGCGCATCCGGGGAGCTGTTTTTT.

This clonotype occurred many times. This rearrangement joins TRBV7-8 to TRBJ2-2, with D possibly TRBD2 on 5 matching bases. Germline loops: CDR1 SGHVS, CDR2 FQNEAQ. With 1 base removed from V and 5 bases from J, the gap between germline ends came to 8 bases. The CDR3 consists of 14 residues. DNA of the CDR3: TGTGCCAGCAGCTTAGGGACTCAGACCGGGGAGCTGTTTTTT. Translating gives CASSLGTQTGELFF.

CDR3 DNA sequence: TGTGCCAGTAGTATCGGGGCGGGCCAAGAGACCCAGTACTTC. Residues: CASSIGAGQETQYF. The rearrangement uses TRBV19 and TRBJ2-5; possibly TRBD1 or TRBD2 for D (5 bases each). The CDR3 totals 14 residues. V lost 3 bases to trimming and J lost 1 base, with 9 bases between them. In germline, CDR1 is LNHDA, CDR2 SQIVND (reference sequence).

This clonotype has a count of ten or more. The chain uses TRBV6-2 or TRBV6-3 and TRBJ2-7; 7 bases line up with TRBD1. CDR1 is MNHEY and CDR2 is SVGEGT in the germline V gene. Trimming at V came to 4 bases and at J to 3 bases, leaving 3 bases not matched to a gene. CDR3 length: 13 residues. The DNA for the CDR3 is TGTGCCAGCAGTTCCCGGGACAGCTACGAGCAGTACGTC. Translated: CASSSRDSYEQYV.

This clonotype was detected ten times or more. V is TRBV29-1 and J is TRBJ2-1; weak D call: TRBD2 (5 bases). CDR1 and CDR2 from the germline V gene are SQVTM and ANQGSEA. The CDR3 totals 17 residues. Trimming stripped 6 bases from V and 0 bases from J, with 21 bases between. DNA for the CDR3: TGCAGCGTCACACCCGGGGAAGGCTCGAGCTCCTACAATGAGCAGTTCTTC. The encoded protein is CSVTPGEGSSSYNEQFF.

This clonotype appeared many times. V and J are TRBV3-1 and TRBJ2-1, with 8 bases identical to TRBD1. This CDR3 spans 15 amino acids. Germline values: CDR1 LGHDT, CDR2 YNNKEL (reference sequence). After removal of 4 bases from V and 3 bases from J, the junction contained 5 bases not matched to a gene. The CDR3 spells CASSLGQGVYNEQFF. The CDR3 nucleotides read TGTGCCAGCAGCCTAGGACAGGGAGTCTACAATGAGCAGTTCTTC.

This clonotype was counted many times. The genes are TRBV10-2 and TRBJ2-5; 12 nucleotides line up with TRBD1. Germline trimming cut 6 bases from V and 4 bases from J; bases unmatched to any gene: 6. Per the germline V gene, CDR1 is WSHSY and CDR2 is SAAADI. This CDR3 spans 15 amino acids. As DNA, the CDR3 is TGCGCCAGCAGCGCCGGGACAGGGGGCGCAGAGACCCAGTACTTC. It is translated as CASSAGTGGAETQYF.

This clonotype was counted a single time. A much larger clone lies a single base off, so this may be a read error. The chain recombines TRBV6-1 with TRBJ2-3; 8 positions match TRBD1. The CDR3 is made up of 15 amino acids. Germline values: CDR1 MNHNS, CDR2 SASEGT. CDR3 protein: CASSRQGRSVDTQSF. DNA for the CDR3: TGTGCCAGCAGCAGACAGGGGAGGTCCGTAGATACGCAGTCTTTT.

This clonotype was recorded many times. The chain links TRBV5-5 to TRBJ2-5; TRBD1 might be the D (6 bases). CDR1 SGHKS and CDR2 YYEKEE come from the germline V gene (reference sequence). With 0 bases removed from V and 4 bases from J, the gap between germline ends came to 19 bases. This CDR3 spans 17 amino acids. The CDR3: CASSLGGHLLGGETQYF. In DNA form, the CDR3 reads TGTGCCAGCAGCTTGGGGGGACACCTACTAGGGGGAGAGACCCAGTACTTC.

Many counts were recorded for this clonotype. The chain is built from TRBV21-1 and TRBJ2-7; whether TRBD1, the table's D call, matches the DNA was not checked. TRBV21-1 is marked as a pseudogene. The CDR3 is 13 residues long. The CDR3 sequence is CASPGATAYEQYF. CDR3 in DNA: TGTGCCAGTCCCGGTGCTACGGCCTACGAGCAGTACTTC.

V usage is TRBV7-8 and J usage is TRBJ2-1; the D gene is possibly TRBD2 (6 bases). CDR1 SGHVS and CDR2 FQNEAQ come from the germline V gene. The CDR3 runs to 16 residues. V shed 7 bases and J shed 5 bases, with 21 bases lying between them. As DNA, the CDR3 is TGTGCCAGCACGTTACGCGTTGGAGGGCTCAACAATGAGCAGTTCTTC. Protein: CASTLRVGGLNNEQFF.